Each of the 6 T cell receptor beta chains below was sequenced from the same sample in a study of cytomegalovirus exposure and HLA in healthy donors. PCR amplification relied on 60 Vbeta primers (plus 13 Jbeta primers). Libraries were prepared by immunoSEQ multiplex PCR; TCRdb keeps only in-frame clonotypes and omits some of them. The table shows 120,000 to 150,000 clones, with over 80% occurring only once. Sequenced: PBMCs. All receptors derive from a woman aged 25 to 39 in good health and CMV-seronegative.

The J gene is TRBJ2-7, the V gene TRBV5-4, with 9 bases that match TRBD1. CDR1 and CDR2 from the germline V gene are SGHNT and YYREEE (reference sequence). This CDR3 contains 15 residues. J was trimmed by 0 bases and V by 0 bases; bases with no gene match: 1. In nucleotides, the CDR3 is TGTGCCAGCAGCTTGGGGGGACAGGGCTCCTACGAGCAGTACTTC. It encodes CASSLGGQGSYEQYF.

The J gene is TRBJ1-2, the V gene TRBV5-1; 10 bases agree with TRBD1. The CDR3 contains 15 residues. Germline lookup yields CDR1 SGHRS and CDR2 YFSETQ. V trimming: 4 bases; J trimming: 7 bases; junction bases outside the gene matches: 10. The CDR3 DNA sequence: TGCGCCAGCAGCCCACAATCGACAGGGGGCAGTGGCTACACCTTC. This translates into CASSPQSTGGSGYTF.

On this clone: Relative to the germline gene, one junction end is altered; a read error may explain this. Other DNA sequences of this sample code for an identical CDR3. This chain uses TRBV19 with TRBJ1-4; TRBD1 aligns across 9 bases. Germline V gives CDR1 LNHDA, CDR2 SQIVND (reference sequence). CDR3 length: 13 residues. CDR3 sequence reads: CASSGTGNEKLFF. The CDR3 nucleotides read TGTGCCAGTAGTGGGACAGGGAATGAAAAGCTGTTTTTT.

The V and J genes are TRBV27 and TRBJ2-1; the match to TRBD2 covers 9 bases. The junction had 11 bases not matched to a gene; V was cut back by 6 bases and J by 8 bases. The V gene's germline CDR1 is MNHEY and CDR2 SMNVEV (reference sequence). The CDR3 is made up of 15 amino acids. Written as DNA, the CDR3 is TGTGCCAGCAGACCCATAGCGGGGGCTGGCTATGAGCAGTTCTTC. It yields the protein CASRPIAGAGYEQFF.

The chain is built from TRBV6-6 and TRBJ1-1; tentative D call: TRBD1 (5 bases). V lost 5 bases and J lost 11, with 12 bases in between. Germline V lookup: CDR1 MNHNY, CDR2 SVGAGI (reference sequence). The CDR3 loop spans 11 amino acids. CDR3 in amino acids: CASSDSGGAFF. The CDR3 DNA sequence: TGTGCCAGCAGTGATAGCGGGGGGGCTTTCTTT.

The chain carries TRBV7-9 and TRBJ2-7, with 14 bases matching TRBD2. After removal of 6 bases from V and 3 bases from J, the junction contained 4 bases not matched to a gene. This CDR3 spans 15 amino acids. CDR1 and CDR2 from the germline V gene are SEHNR and FQNEAQ (reference sequence). The CDR3 DNA is TGTGCCAGCAGAAACGGGACTAGCGGGAGCTACGAGCAGTACTTC. It translates to CASRNGTSGSYEQYF.